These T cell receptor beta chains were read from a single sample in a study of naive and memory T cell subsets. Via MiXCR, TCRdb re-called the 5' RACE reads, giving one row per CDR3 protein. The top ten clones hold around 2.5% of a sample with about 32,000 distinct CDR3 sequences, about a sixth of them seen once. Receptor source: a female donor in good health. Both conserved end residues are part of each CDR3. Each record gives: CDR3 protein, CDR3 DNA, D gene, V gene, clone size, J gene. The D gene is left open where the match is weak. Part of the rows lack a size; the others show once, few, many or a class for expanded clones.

CSAKRTGQETQYF,TGCAGTGCAAAACGGACAGGACAAGAGACCCAGTACTTC,TRBD1,TRBV20-1,many,TRBJ2-5
CASSDAGTATSEQFF,TGTGCCAGCAGTGACGCCGGGACCGCTACATCTGAGCAGTTCTTC,NA,TRBV6-4,many,TRBJ2-1
CSARVSRQGRAVYTEAFF,TGCAGTGCTAGAGTAAGCCGCCAGGGCAGGGCGGTATACACTGAAGCTTTCTTT,NA,TRBV20-1,many,TRBJ1-1
CSVAGQVAVEQFF,TGCAGCGTCGCCGGACAGGTGGCTGTCGAGCAGTTCTTC,TRBD1,TRBV29-1,many,TRBJ2-1
CASSLSASYEQYF,TGCGCCAGCAGCTTGTCGGCCTCCTACGAGCAGTACTTC,NA,TRBV5-1,few,TRBJ2-7
CASRTGVGQPQHF,TGTGCCAGCAGGACAGGGGTCGGTCAGCCCCAGCATTTT,TRBD1,TRBV2,many,TRBJ1-5
CASSRDSGETQYF,TGTGCCAGCAGCCGGGACAGTGGAGAGACCCAGTACTTC,TRBD1,TRBV7-2,NA,TRBJ2-5
CASRQGYSNQPQHF,TGTGCCAGCAGACAGGGGTATAGCAATCAGCCCCAGCATTTT,TRBD1,TRBV6-5,few,TRBJ1-5
CATSDPASGRRNEQFF,TGTGCCACCAGTGATCCTGCTAGCGGTCGACGCAATGAGCAGTTCTTC,TRBD2,TRBV24-1,few,TRBJ2-1
CASSLASGPDTQYF,TGTGCCAGCAGCTTGGCCTCAGGACCAGATACGCAGTATTTT,NA,TRBV7-6,many,TRBJ2-3
CASSGFETQYF,TGTGCCAGCAGTGGTTTCGAGACCCAGTACTTC,NA,TRBV25-1,NA,TRBJ2-5
CSVGLAGAQETQYF,TGCAGCGTTGGCTTAGCGGGGGCTCAAGAGACCCAGTACTTC,TRBD2,TRBV29-1,many,TRBJ2-5
CSVGEPNNYGYTF,TGCAGCGTTGGCGAACCGAATAACTATGGCTACACCTTC,NA,TRBV29-1,few,TRBJ1-2
CSVEPMDRVGYGYTF,TGCAGCGTTGAACCTATGGACAGGGTTGGCTATGGCTACACCTTC,TRBD1,TRBV29-1,NA,TRBJ1-2
CASSNPGDTQYF,TGTGCCAGCAGCAACCCGGGAGATACGCAGTATTTT,NA,TRBV11-3,many,TRBJ2-3
CASRAWQFF,TGTGCCAGCAGAGCTTGGCAGTTCTTC,NA,TRBV9,few,TRBJ2-1
CASRDQRGSTDTQYF,TGCGCCAGCAGAGACCAGCGGGGAAGCACAGATACGCAGTATTTT,TRBD2,TRBV5-1,NA,TRBJ2-3
CASSRSLQGVEQFF,TGTGCCAGCAGCCGATCGCTACAGGGGGTCGAGCAGTTCTTC,TRBD1,TRBV5-6,many,TRBJ2-1
CSVERAGGAFF,TGCAGCGTTGAACGGGCAGGGGGAGCTTTCTTT,TRBD1,TRBV29-1,few,TRBJ1-1
CASRPPGQGTDTQYF,TGTGCCAGCAGACCACCGGGACAGGGAACAGATACGCAGTATTTT,TRBD1,TRBV6-5,NA,TRBJ2-3
CASIPGTGPNEQYF,TGTGCCAGCATTCCCGGGACAGGGCCTAATGAGCAGTACTTC,TRBD1,TRBV6-1,few,TRBJ2-7
CSVDLANTGELFF,TGCAGCGTTGATCTAGCGAACACCGGGGAGCTGTTTTTT,NA,TRBV29-1,few,TRBJ2-2
CASSLRRDRISNTEAFF,TGTGCCAGCAGCCTCCGCCGGGACAGGATCTCGAACACTGAAGCTTTCTTT,TRBD1,TRBV7-3,NA,TRBJ1-1
CASGLVGEYYGYTF,TGTGCTAGTGGTTTGGTCGGCGAGTACTATGGCTACACCTTC,NA,TRBV12-5,NA,TRBJ1-2
CASSFAGAPSTDTQYF,TGCGCCAGCAGCTTCGCGGGGGCGCCTAGCACAGATACGCAGTATTTT,NA,TRBV5-1,NA,TRBJ2-3
CASSLAAAGGPDTQYF,TGTGCCAGCAGCTTGGCGGCGGCGGGGGGGCCGGATACGCAGTATTTT,TRBD2,TRBV5-5,few,TRBJ2-3
CASSYGTSGGADTQYF,TGTGCCAGCAGCTATGGGACTAGCGGGGGAGCGGATACGCAGTATTTT,TRBD2,TRBV5-6,medium-sized,TRBJ2-3
CAISPDRASNQPQHF,TGTGCCATCAGTCCGGACAGGGCTAGCAATCAGCCCCAGCATTTT,TRBD1,TRBV10-3,NA,TRBJ1-5
CASSLDLQEDTQYF,TGTGCCAGCAGCTTAGACCTACAGGAGGATACGCAGTATTTT,NA,TRBV7-2,few,TRBJ2-3
CASIPPLERYNEQFF,TGTGCCAGCATCCCTCCACTAGAACGCTACAATGAGCAGTTCTTC,NA,TRBV7-9,many,TRBJ2-1
CAIRGTSSSSSTDTQYF,TGTGCCATCAGAGGGACTAGCTCGTCCTCTAGCACAGATACGCAGTATTTT,TRBD2,TRBV10-3,NA,TRBJ2-3
CASSSGTGGSYEQYF,TGTGCCAGCAGCTCGGGGACAGGGGGCTCCTACGAGCAGTACTTC,TRBD1,TRBV7-8,few,TRBJ2-7